The next 5 T cell receptor beta chains were all read from a single sample in a study of shared clonotypes between healthy human individuals. CD45RO-negative cells were positively selected for CCR7, leaving out terminally differentiated effector memory CD45RA+ cells. The protocol was immunoSEQ multiplex PCR, while the TCRdb copy is restricted to in-frame clones and leaves out a portion. The data contain some 2,000,000 clones, over 85% of them singletons. Sample: naive CD8+ T cells sorted from blood. The receptors were gathered from a man aged 18 to 30 in good health.

The V and J genes are TRBV2 and TRBJ1-2; no definite D call. Trimming removed 2 bases from V and 2 bases from J, with 15 bases in between. This CDR3 is built from 16 residues. In germline, CDR1 is SNHLY, CDR2 FYNNEI. CDR3 nucleotide sequence: TGTGCCAGCAGTGAAACCAAGGCGCCGCAAAACTATGGCTACACCTTC. Its translation is CASSETKAPQNYGYTF.

In this sample, this clone turned up a few times. The chain recombines TRBV11-2 with TRBJ2-7, with 8 bases identical to TRBD1. CDR1 and CDR2 from the germline V gene are SGHAT and FQNNGV. With 5 bases clipped from V and 0 bases from J, the junction kept 6 bases outside the gene matches. This CDR3 has 15 amino acids. CDR3 in amino acids: CASSPGTGLSYEQYF. The CDR3 DNA reads as TGTGCCAGCAGCCCGGGGACAGGACTCTCCTACGAGCAGTACTTC.

With respect to this clone: Other DNA sequences within the sample encode an identical CDR3. The CDR3 DNA sequence: TGCGCCAGCAGCCAAGACAGGGGATACGAGCAGTACTTC. It translates to CASSQDRGYEQYF. The gene calls are TRBV4-3 and TRBJ2-7; TRBD1 might be the D (6 bases). Per germline, CDR1 LGHNA and CDR2 YSLEER. The CDR3 has 13 amino acids. V lost 0 bases, J lost 4 bases, and 7 bases lay in between.

The chain combines TRBV29-1 with TRBJ1-3; unclear D gene. Germline V CDR1 and CDR2: SQVTM, ANQGSEA. The CDR3 spans 14 residues. CDR3 coding DNA: TGCAGTGGAATACGACCAACCTCTGGAAACACCATATATTTT. It encodes CSGIRPTSGNTIYF.

CDR3 sequence: CASSLWPSTDTQYF. The CDR3 nucleotides are TGTGCCAGCAGCTTATGGCCGAGCACAGATACGCAGTATTTT. The J gene is TRBJ2-3, the V gene TRBV11-2; D uncertain. The germline V gene encodes CDR1 SGHAT and CDR2 FQNNGV. This CDR3 has 14 amino acids. The ends were cut back, 2 bases at V and 0 bases at J, with 6 bases in the middle.